Listed here are 6 T cell receptor beta chains from one sample, sequenced in a study of cytomegalovirus exposure and HLA in healthy donors. The primer mix had 60 Vbeta and 13 Jbeta primers. The data were produced by immunoSEQ multiplex PCR, yet TCRdb's version contains in-frame clones alone and is incomplete. Here the sample spans around 130,000 clones, over 60% being singletons. Sequencing input: PBMCs. The receptors shown here come from a woman aged 55-69 years in good health and CMV-seronegative.

This chain links TRBV28 with TRBJ2-3; 10 positions agree with TRBD1. The junction had 6 bases not matched to a gene; V was cut back by 6 bases and J by 0 bases. Looked up from germline, CDR1 is MDHEN and CDR2 is SYDVKM. The CDR3 has 16 residues. CDR3: CASRNDRGLSTDTQYF. The CDR3 DNA reads TGTGCCAGCAGAAACGACAGGGGGCTAAGCACAGATACGCAGTATTTT.

This chain connects TRBV29-1 to TRBJ2-7; TRBD2 aligns across 9 bases. J lost 4 bases, V lost 2 bases, and 12 bases had no gene match. Looked up from germline, CDR1 is SQVTM and CDR2 is ANQGSEA. CDR3 length: 16 residues. Written as DNA, the CDR3 is TGCAGCGTTGAAACGTTAGCGGGAGACAATCCTTACGAGCAGTACTTC. Translating it yields CSVETLAGDNPYEQYF.

This chain uses TRBV25-1 with TRBJ1-2; 7 bases are shared with TRBD1. Germline lookup yields CDR1 MGHDK and CDR2 SYGVNS. The V segment lost 6 bases and the J segment 2 bases; nucleotides outside the gene matches: 3. CDR3 length equals 13 residues. CDR3 sequence (DNA): TGTGCCAGCAGGTGGGGACAGAACTATGGCTACACCTTC. Its translation is CASRWGQNYGYTF.

The chain recombines TRBV5-1 with TRBJ2-7; possible D gene TRBD2, 5 bases. Looked up from germline, CDR1 is SGHRS and CDR2 is YFSETQ. Trimming cost V 2 bases and J 2 bases, with 8 bases left between them. This CDR3 is 13 amino acids long. The CDR3 protein is CASSLEGTYEQYF. The DNA of the CDR3 is TGCGCCAGCAGCTTAGAGGGAACCTACGAGCAGTACTTC.

The chain has TRBV30 and TRBJ2-7; the D gene is possibly TRBD2 (6 bases). CDR3 length: 11 amino acids. The germline V gene encodes CDR1 GTSNPN and CDR2 SVGIG (reference sequence). V lost 5 bases, J lost 6 bases, and 11 bases lay in between. The DNA of the CDR3 is TGTGCCTGGGCCCTGACTAGCGAGCAGTACTTC. Translated: CAWALTSEQYF. The variable domain in full, completed from reference TRBV30 and TRBJ2-7, reads SQTIHQWPATLVQPVGSPLSLECTVEGTSNPNLYWYRQAAGRGLQLLFYSVGIGQISSEVPQNLSASRPQDRQFILSSKKLLLSDSGFYLCAWALTSEQYFGPGTRLTVT.

V and J are TRBV28 and TRBJ2-1; 8 bases are shared with TRBD2. This CDR3 contains 13 residues. CDR1 and CDR2 (germline): MDHEN, SYDVKM. V was clipped by 4 bases and J by 7 bases; unmatched bases: 3. In DNA, the CDR3 is TGTGCCAGCAGTTCAGCGGGAGCTAATGAGCAGTTCTTC. This translates into CASSSAGANEQFF.